This TCR beta chain was captured by sequencing in a study of cytomegalovirus exposure and HLA in healthy donors. Findings of the study overall: With high specificity and sensitivity, the classifier reportedly diagnosed cytomegalovirus status. A list of 150 to 200 TCR beta chains associated with cytomegalovirus was given. That first-cohort TCR clusters tended to co-occur in the 120 or so validation repertoires was found in a later analysis.

The germline gives CDR1 SQVTM, CDR2 ANQGSEA. The CDR3 consists of 17 residues. As to this clone: Its antigen is still unknown. Its ends do not fully match the called genes, so a read error is possible.

Only in-frame clones appear in the TCRdb table, and some are missing; sequencing was by immunoSEQ multiplex PCR. The sample shows 110,000 to 150,000 clones, about nine tenths of them seen only once. This receptor was obtained from a man younger than 30 in good health and CMV-seronegative. This chain links TRBV29-1 with TRBJ2-7; TRBD1 matches 11 bases. Input material: PBMCs. CDR3 residues: CSVEGKRGTGGSYEQYF. The CDR3 bases are TGCAGCGTCGAAGGCAAGCGAGGGACAGGGGGCTCCTACGAGCAGTACTTC.